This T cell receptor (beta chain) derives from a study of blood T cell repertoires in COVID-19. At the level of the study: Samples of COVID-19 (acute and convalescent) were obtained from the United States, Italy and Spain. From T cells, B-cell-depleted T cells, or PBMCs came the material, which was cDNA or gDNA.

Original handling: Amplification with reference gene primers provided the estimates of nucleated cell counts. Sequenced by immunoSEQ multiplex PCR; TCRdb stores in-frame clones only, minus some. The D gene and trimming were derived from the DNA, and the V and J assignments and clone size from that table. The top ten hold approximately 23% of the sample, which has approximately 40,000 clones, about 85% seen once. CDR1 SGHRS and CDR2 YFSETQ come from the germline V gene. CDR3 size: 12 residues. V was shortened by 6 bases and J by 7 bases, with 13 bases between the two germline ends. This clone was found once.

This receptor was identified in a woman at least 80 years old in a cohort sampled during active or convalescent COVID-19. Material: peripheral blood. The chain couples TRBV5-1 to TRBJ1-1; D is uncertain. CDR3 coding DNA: TGCGCCAGCACCGCCCCGGGTCTTGAAGCTTTCTTT. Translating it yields CASTAPGLEAFF.